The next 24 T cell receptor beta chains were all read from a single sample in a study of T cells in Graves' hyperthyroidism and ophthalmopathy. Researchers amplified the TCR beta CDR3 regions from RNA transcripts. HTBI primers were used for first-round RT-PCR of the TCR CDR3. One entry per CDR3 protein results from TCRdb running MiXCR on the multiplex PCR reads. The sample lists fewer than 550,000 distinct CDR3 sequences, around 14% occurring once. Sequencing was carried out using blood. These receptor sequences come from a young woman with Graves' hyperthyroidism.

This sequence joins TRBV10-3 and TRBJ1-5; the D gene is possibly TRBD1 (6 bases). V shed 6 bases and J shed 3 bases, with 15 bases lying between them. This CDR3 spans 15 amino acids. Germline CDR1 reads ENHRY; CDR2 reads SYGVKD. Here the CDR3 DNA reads TGTGCCATCAGGCCGGAACAGGGAGACAATCAGCCCCAGCATTTT. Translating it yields CAIRPEQGDNQPQHF.

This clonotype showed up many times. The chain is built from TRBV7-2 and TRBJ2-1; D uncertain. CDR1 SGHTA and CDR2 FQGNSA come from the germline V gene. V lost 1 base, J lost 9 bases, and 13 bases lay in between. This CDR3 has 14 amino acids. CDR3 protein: CASSLGSLSAEQFF. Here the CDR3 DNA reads TGTGCCAGCAGCTTAGGAAGCCTTTCGGCTGAGCAGTTCTTC. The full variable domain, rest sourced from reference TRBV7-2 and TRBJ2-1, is GAGVSQSPSNKVTEKGKDVELRCDPISGHTALYWYRQSLGQGLEFLIYFQGNSAPDKSGLPSDRFSAERTGGSVSTLTIQRTQQEDSAVYLCASSLGSLSAEQFFGPGTRLTVL.

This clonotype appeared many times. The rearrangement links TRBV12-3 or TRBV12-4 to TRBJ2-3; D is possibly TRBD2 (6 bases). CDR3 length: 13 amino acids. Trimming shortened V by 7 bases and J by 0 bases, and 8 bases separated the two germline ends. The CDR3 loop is CASIRGSTDTQYF. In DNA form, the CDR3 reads TGTGCCAGCATTCGGGGGAGCACAGATACGCAGTATTTT.

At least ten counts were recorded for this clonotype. The CDR3 DNA reads as TGTGCCAGCCGTGTAACCCCCCTCTTCTTGGGGGCTCGGGAGACCCAGTACTTC. This gives the protein CASRVTPLFLGARETQYF. This rearrangement joins TRBV2 to TRBJ2-5, with D possibly being TRBD1 (6 bases). Per the germline V gene, CDR1 is SNHLY and CDR2 is FYNNEI. The CDR3 runs 18 residues. Trimming pared 8 bases from V and 5 bases from J, leaving 30 bases between. The entire variable domain, with the rest obtained from reference TRBV2 and TRBJ2-5, is as follows: EPEVTQTPSHQVTQMGQEVILRCVPISNHLYFYWYRQILGQKVEFLVSFYNNEISEKSEIFDDQFSVERPDGSNFTLKIRSTKLEDSAMYFCASRVTPLFLGARETQYFGPGTRLLVL.

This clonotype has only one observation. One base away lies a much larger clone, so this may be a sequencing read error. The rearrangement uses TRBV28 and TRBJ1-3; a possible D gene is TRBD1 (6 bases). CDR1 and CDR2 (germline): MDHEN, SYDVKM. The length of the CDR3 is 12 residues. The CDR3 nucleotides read TGTGCCAGCACCTTAGGGGGAAACACCATATGTTTT. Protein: CASTLGGNTICF.

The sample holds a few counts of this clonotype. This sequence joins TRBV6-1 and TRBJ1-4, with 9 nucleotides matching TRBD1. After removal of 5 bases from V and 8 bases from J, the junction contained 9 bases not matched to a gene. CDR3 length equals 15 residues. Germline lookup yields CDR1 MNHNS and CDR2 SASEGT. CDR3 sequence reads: CASSFYTGGGEKLFF. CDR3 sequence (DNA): TGTGCCAGCAGTTTCTACACAGGGGGCGGCGAAAAACTGTTTTTT.

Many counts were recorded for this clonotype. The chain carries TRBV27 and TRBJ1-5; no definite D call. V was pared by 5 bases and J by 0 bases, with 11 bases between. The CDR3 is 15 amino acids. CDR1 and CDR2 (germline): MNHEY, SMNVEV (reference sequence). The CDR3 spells CASSPQELSNQPQHF. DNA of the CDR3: TGTGCCAGCAGTCCCCAGGAGCTTAGCAATCAGCCCCAGCATTTT.

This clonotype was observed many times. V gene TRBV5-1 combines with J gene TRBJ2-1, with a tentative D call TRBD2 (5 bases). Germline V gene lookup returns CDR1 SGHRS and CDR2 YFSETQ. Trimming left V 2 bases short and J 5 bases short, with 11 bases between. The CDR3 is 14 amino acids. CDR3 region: CASSFGGQDNEQFF. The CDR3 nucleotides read TGCGCCAGCAGCTTTGGCGGGCAGGACAATGAGCAGTTCTTC.

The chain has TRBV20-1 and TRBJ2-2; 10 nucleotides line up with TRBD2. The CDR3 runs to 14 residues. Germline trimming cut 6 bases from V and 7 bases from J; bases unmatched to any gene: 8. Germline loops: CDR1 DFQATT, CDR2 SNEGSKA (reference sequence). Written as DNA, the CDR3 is TGCAGTGCCCCCAGCGGGAGGGTGCACGGGGAGCTGTTTTTT. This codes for CSAPSGRVHGELFF.

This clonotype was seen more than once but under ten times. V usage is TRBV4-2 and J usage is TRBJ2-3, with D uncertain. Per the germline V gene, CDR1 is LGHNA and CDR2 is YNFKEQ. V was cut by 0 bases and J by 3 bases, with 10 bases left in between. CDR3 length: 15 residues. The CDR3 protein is CASSQDSGLTDTQYF. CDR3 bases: TGTGCCAGCAGCCAAGATTCTGGTTTGACAGATACGCAGTATTTT.

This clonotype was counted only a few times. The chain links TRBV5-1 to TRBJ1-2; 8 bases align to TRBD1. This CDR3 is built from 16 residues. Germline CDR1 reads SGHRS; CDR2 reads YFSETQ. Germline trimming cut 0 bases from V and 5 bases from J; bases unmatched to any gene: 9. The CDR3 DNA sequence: TGCGCCAGCAGCTTGGGGGGGACAGGCCAAGGTTATGGCTACACCTTC. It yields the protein CASSLGGTGQGYGYTF.

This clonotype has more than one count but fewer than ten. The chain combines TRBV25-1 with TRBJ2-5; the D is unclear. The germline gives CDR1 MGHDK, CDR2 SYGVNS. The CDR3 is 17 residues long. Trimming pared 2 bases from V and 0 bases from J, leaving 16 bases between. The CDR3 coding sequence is TGTGCCAGCAGTGAACCCAGGAAGCCAGCTTACCAAGAGACCCAGTACTTC. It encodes CASSEPRKPAYQETQYF.

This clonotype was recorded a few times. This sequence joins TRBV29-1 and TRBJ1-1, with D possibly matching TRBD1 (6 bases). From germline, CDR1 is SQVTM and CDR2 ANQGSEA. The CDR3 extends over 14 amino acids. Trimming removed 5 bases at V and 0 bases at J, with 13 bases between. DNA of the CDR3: TGCAGCGTTTCCACAGGGTTTTTGAACACTGAAGCTTTCTTT. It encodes CSVSTGFLNTEAFF.

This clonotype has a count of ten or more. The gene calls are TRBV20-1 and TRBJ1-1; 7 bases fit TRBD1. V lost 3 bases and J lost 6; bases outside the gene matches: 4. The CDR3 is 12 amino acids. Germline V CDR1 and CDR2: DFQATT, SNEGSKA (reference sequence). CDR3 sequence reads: CSASTGVPEAFF. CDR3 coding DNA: TGCAGTGCTAGCACAGGGGTCCCTGAAGCTTTCTTT.

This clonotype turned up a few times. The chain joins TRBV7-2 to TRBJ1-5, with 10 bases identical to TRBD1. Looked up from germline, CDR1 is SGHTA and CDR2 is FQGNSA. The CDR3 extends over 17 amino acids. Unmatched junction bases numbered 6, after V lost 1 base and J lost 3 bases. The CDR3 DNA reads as TGTGCCAGCAGCTTAGGAGACAGGGGGCCCCACAATCAGCCCCAGCATTTT. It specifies CASSLGDRGPHNQPQHF.

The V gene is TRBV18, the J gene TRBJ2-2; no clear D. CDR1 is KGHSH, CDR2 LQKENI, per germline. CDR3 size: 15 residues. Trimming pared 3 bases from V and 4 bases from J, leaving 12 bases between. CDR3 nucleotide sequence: TGTGCCAGCTCACCGATAAAAGGACCCACCGGGGAGCTGTTTTTT. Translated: CASSPIKGPTGELFF.

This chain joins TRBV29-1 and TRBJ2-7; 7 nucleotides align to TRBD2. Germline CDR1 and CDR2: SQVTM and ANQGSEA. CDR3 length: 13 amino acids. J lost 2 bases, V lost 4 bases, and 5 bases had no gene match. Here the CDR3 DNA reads TGCAGCGTTGTTCGCGGGAGTGCCTACGAGCAGTACTTC. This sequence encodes CSVVRGSAYEQYF.

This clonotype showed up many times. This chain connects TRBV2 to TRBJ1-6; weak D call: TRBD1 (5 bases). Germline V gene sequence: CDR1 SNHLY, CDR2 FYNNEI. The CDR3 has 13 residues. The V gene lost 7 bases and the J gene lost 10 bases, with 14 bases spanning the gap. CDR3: CASKGQGGSPLHF. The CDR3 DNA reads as TGTGCCAGCAAAGGCCAGGGAGGCTCACCCCTCCACTTT. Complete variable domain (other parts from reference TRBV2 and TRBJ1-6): EPEVTQTPSHQVTQMGQEVILRCVPISNHLYFYWYRQILGQKVEFLVSFYNNEISEKSEIFDDQFSVERPDGSNFTLKIRSTKLEDSAMYFCASKGQGGSPLHFGNGTRLTVT.

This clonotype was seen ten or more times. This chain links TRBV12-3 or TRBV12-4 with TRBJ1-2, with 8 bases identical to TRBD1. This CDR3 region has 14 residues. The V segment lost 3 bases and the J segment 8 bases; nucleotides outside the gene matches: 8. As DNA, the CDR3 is TGTGCCAGCAGTTTGGACAGGGCCTTCTCCGGCTACACCTTC. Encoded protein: CASSLDRAFSGYTF.

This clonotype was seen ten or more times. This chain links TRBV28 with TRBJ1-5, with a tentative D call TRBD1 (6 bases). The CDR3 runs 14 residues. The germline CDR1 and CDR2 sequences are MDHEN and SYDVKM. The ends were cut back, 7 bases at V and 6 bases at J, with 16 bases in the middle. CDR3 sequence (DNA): TGTGCCAGCATAATGTCAGGGGTGGGTCAGCCCCAGCATTTT. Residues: CASIMSGVGQPQHF. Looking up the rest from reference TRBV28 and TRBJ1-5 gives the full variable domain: DVKVTQSSRYLVKRTGEKVFLECVQDMDHENMFWYRQDPGLGLRLIYFSYDVKMKEKGDIPEGYSVSREKKERFSLILESASTNQTSMYLCASIMSGVGQPQHFGDGTRLSIL.

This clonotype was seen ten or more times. The CDR3 reads CASYPDRAGTYEQYF. CDR3 sequence (DNA): TGCGCCAGCTATCCTGACAGGGCGGGGACCTACGAGCAGTACTTC. V usage is TRBV5-1 and J usage is TRBJ2-7; possible D gene TRBD1, 7 bases. This CDR3 has 15 amino acids. V was cut by 7 bases and J by 2 bases, with 19 bases left in between. CDR1 is SGHRS and CDR2 is YFSETQ in the germline V gene.

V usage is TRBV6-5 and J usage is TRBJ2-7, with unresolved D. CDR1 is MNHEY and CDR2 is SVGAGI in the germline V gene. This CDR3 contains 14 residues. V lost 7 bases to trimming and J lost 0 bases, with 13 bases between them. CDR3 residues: CASISSHSSYEQYF. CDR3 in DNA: TGTGCCAGCATTAGCTCGCATAGCTCCTACGAGCAGTACTTC.

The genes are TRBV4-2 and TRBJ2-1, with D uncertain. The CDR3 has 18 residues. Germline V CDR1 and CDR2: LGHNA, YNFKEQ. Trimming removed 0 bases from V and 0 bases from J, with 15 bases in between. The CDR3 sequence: CASSQDPSLAFSYNEQFF. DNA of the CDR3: TGTGCCAGCAGCCAAGACCCCTCTCTGGCTTTCTCCTACAATGAGCAGTTCTTC.

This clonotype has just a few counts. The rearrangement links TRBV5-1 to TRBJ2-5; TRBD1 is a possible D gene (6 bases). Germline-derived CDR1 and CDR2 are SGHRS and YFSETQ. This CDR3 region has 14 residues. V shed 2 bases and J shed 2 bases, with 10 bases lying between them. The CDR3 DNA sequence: TGCGCCAGCAGCTTTTACAGGGCACAAGAGACCCAGTACTTC. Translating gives CASSFYRAQETQYF.